The 10 T cell receptor beta chains below come from one sample, sequenced in a study of CD8+ T cells in alopecia areata. Investigators isolated RNA and reverse transcribed it into cDNA to act as the sequencing template. Measured with immunoSEQ multiplex PCR; TCRdb has only the in-frame clones, and not every one. Here the sample spans some 170,000 clones, 67% being singletons. Here the sequenced sample was CD8+ T cells sorted from blood, taken at week 0. These receptors were taken from a human donor with alopecia areata.

The chain uses TRBV5-5 and TRBJ1-5, with TRBD1 as a possible D gene (5 bases). Germline V CDR1 and CDR2: SGHKS, YYEKEE (reference sequence). V gave up 0 bases and J gave up 6 bases, with 7 bases separating them. This CDR3 contains 13 residues. CDR3 in DNA: TGTGCCAGCAGCTTGGCGAGGGGTCAGCCCCAGCATTTT. It yields the protein CASSLARGQPQHF. Full variable domain (rest looked up from reference TRBV5-5 and TRBJ1-5): DAGVTQSPTHLIKTRGQQVTLRCSPISGHKSVSWYQQVLGQGPQFIFQYYEKEERGRGNFPDRFSARQFPNYSSELNVNALLLGDSALYLCASSLARGQPQHFGDGTRLSIL.

In this sample, this clone turned up a few times. The gene calls are TRBV29-1 and TRBJ2-1; tentative D call: TRBD2 (5 bases). Trimming pared 2 bases from V and 4 bases from J, leaving 12 bases between. Per the germline V gene, CDR1 is SQVTM and CDR2 is ANQGSEA. The CDR3 is made up of 14 amino acids. The CDR3 region has the DNA TGCAGCGTTGAATTCGGGAAAGGTTACAATGAGCAGTTCTTC. Protein: CSVEFGKGYNEQFF.

This clone showed up just once. This chain connects TRBV29-1 to TRBJ1-1, with D perhaps TRBD1 (5 bases). CDR3 length: 14 residues. V lost 7 bases, J lost 0 bases, and 15 bases lay in between. CDR1 SQVTM and CDR2 ANQGSEA come from the germline V gene. CDR3 nucleotide sequence: TGCAGCGCTGGGCGGGGGTTGATGAACACTGAAGCTTTCTTT. Encoded protein: CSAGRGLMNTEAFF.

This clone has a handful of counts. V is TRBV29-1 and J is TRBJ2-5, with no clear D. Germline values: CDR1 SQVTM, CDR2 ANQGSEA. The length of the CDR3 is 14 residues. The V and J ends lost 2 bases and 5 bases respectively, with 15 bases between them. The CDR3 bases are TGCAGCGTTGAACCCGTTAAAGGTCGCGAGACCCAGTACTTC. Protein sequence: CSVEPVKGRETQYF.

J is TRBJ1-1 and V is TRBV4-1, with 7 bases that match TRBD1. The V segment lost 6 bases and the J segment 1 base; nucleotides outside the gene matches: 5. The CDR3 length is 14 residues. Germline CDR1 is MGHRA and CDR2 is YSYEKL. The CDR3 sequence: CASRHTGENTEAFF. The DNA for the CDR3 is TGCGCCAGCAGACACACAGGGGAGAACACTGAAGCTTTCTTT.

The genes are TRBV6-4 and TRBJ2-1; D is tentatively TRBD1 or TRBD2 (5 bases each). Germline CDR1 is MRHNA and CDR2 is SNTAGT. The V end lost 4 bases, the J end lost 8 bases, and 15 bases lay between the germline ends. The CDR3 totals 14 residues. In DNA form, the CDR3 reads TGTGCCAGCAGTGGAGGGGTTCCCCCGGATGAGCAGTTCTTC. Its translation: CASSGGVPPDEQFF.

This chain links TRBV4-1 with TRBJ1-4; possibly TRBD1 for D (5 bases). The CDR3 is made up of 15 amino acids. CDR1 and CDR2 (germline): MGHRA, YSYEKL. The ends were cut back, 4 bases at V and 4 bases at J, with 13 bases in the middle. This chain's CDR3 is CASSPGTDGNEKLFF. The DNA for the CDR3 is TGCGCCAGCAGCCCCGGGACCGACGGTAATGAAAAACTGTTTTTT.

This chain's CDR3 is CATSSGQGGDEQFF. The CDR3 DNA follows: TGTGCCACCAGCTCCGGACAGGGAGGGGATGAGCAGTTCTTC. The chain is built from TRBV15 and TRBJ2-1; a possible D gene is TRBD1 (8 bases). CDR3 length: 14 residues. From germline, CDR1 is LNHNV and CDR2 YYDKDF (reference sequence). V lost 5 bases, J lost 8 bases, and 16 bases lay in between.

The genes are TRBV10-3 and TRBJ1-3; no definite D call. The CDR3 is 13 residues long. Trimming removed 7 bases at V and 0 bases at J, with 7 bases between. Germline loops: CDR1 ENHRY, CDR2 SYGVKD. In nucleotides, the CDR3 is TGTGCCATCAAGGCAGGCTCTGGAAACACCATATATTTT. As protein: CAIKAGSGNTIYF.

The chain has TRBV7-9 and TRBJ1-2; TRBD1 is a possible D gene (6 bases). The V gene lost 5 bases and the J gene lost 3 bases, with 16 bases spanning the gap. The length of the CDR3 is 15 residues. Germline CDR1 SEHNR, CDR2 FQNEAQ (reference sequence). DNA of the CDR3: TGTGCCAGCAGCATTACAGGGTTAAAATACTATGGCTACACCTTC. It codes for CASSITGLKYYGYTF.